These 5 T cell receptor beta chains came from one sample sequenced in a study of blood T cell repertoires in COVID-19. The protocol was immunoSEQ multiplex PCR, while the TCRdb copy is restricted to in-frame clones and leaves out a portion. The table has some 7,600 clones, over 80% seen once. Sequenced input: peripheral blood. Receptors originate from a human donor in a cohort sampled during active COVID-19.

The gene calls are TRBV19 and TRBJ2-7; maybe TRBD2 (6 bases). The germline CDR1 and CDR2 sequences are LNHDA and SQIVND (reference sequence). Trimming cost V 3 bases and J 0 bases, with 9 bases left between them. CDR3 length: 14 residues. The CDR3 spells CASSIVGSSYEQYF. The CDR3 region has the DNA TGTGCCAGTAGTATTGTCGGGAGCTCCTACGAGCAGTACTTC.

Here the CDR3 DNA reads TGTGCCAGCATTGGAGGACTAGCTCGTGACGAGCAGTACTTC. It yields the protein CASIGGLARDEQYF. The gene calls are TRBV27 and TRBJ2-7; TRBD2 agrees at 8 bases. CDR3 length: 14 residues. Germline V gene data show CDR1 as MNHEY and CDR2 as SMNVEV (reference sequence). V dropped 7 bases and J dropped 5; count of bases not matched to a gene: 10.

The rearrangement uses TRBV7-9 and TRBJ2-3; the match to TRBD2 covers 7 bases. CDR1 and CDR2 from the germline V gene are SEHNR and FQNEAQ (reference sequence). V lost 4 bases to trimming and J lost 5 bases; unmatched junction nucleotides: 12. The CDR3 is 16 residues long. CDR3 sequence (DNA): TGTGCCAGCAGCTCCGCGGGAGATCCATCGTTAGATACGCAGTATTTT. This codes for CASSSAGDPSLDTQYF.

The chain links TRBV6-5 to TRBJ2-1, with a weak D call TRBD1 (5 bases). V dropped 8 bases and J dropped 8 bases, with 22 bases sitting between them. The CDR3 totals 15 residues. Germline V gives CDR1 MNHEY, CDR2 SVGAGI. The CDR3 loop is CASLHRKGRTHEQFF. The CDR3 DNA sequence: TGTGCCAGCTTACACCGGAAGGGAAGGACACATGAGCAGTTCTTC.

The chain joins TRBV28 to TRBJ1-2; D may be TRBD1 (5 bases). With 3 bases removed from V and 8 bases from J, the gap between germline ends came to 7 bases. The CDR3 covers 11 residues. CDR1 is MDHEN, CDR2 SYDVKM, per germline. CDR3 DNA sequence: TGTGCCAGCAGTTTCGGGGGAGGCTACACCTTC. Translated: CASSFGGGYTF.